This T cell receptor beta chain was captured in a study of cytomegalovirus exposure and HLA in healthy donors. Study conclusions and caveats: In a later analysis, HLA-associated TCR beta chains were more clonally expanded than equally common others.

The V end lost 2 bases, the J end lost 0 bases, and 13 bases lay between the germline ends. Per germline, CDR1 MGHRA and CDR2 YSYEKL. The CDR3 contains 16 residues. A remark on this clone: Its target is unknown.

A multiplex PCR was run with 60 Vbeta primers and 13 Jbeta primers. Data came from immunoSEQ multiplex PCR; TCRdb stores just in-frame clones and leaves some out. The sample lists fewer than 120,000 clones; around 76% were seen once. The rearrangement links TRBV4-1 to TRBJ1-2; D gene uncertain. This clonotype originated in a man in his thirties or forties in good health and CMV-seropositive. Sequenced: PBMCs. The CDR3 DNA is TGCGCCAGCAGCCAATCCCGGGTCTCGGCTAACTATGGCTACACCTTC. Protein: CASSQSRVSANYGYTF.